This T cell receptor (beta chain) was obtained from a study of T cell responses to AZD1222 COVID-19 vaccine. Findings and caveats of the study: The peak T cell response came first, and repertoires were sampled only after it. It should be noted that donors were predominantly white British and more often female, and clonal diversity was possibly underestimated. The study identified only five to seven AZD1222 recipients as seropositive at baseline.

Analysis merged second doses at about 4 or about 12 weeks. Libraries were prepared by immunoSEQ multiplex PCR; TCRdb keeps only in-frame clonotypes and omits some of them. The sample includes under 150,000 clones, about nine tenths of them seen just once. As concerns this clone: The target antigen is unknown.

This material consisted of peripheral blood, taken 28 days after the second AZD1222 dose. The receptor comes from an adult who received the AZD1222 COVID-19 vaccine.

The CDR3 nucleotides are TGTGCCAGCAGCCTAAGACAGGGAGTCTACCTTGAAGCTTTCTTT. Translating gives CASSLRQGVYLEAFF. J is TRBJ1-1 and V is TRBV7-2, with TRBD1 matching 7 bases. CDR1 is SGHTA and CDR2 is FQGNSA in the germline V gene. After removal of 5 bases from V and 7 bases from J, the junction contained 13 bases not matched to a gene. CDR3 length: 15 residues.